The TCR beta chain described here comes from a study of Graves' ophthalmopathy and Graves' hyperthyroidism. There are many counts of this clonotype. Trimming took 0 bases from V and 12 from J; bases not matched to a gene: 3. The CDR3 runs 12 residues. The germline CDR1 and CDR2 sequences are MGHRA and YSYEKL. TCR beta CDR3 amplification used RNA transcripts. A first-round RT-PCR used HTBI primers, followed by a second-round multiplex PCR. TCRdb fed the multiplex PCR reads into MiXCR, producing one record per CDR3 protein. The sample has hundreds of thousands of distinct CDR3 sequences; about 24% are singletons.

The sample comprised peripheral blood. The receptor was isolated from a woman between 18 and 29 years old with stable Graves' hyperthyroidism. Some clones in this sample may be carry-over from other donors' samples. This rearrangement joins TRBV4-1 to TRBJ1-1; TRBD1 matches at 8 bases. This CDR3 is CASSQDRGLTFF. CDR3 bases: TGCGCCAGCAGCCAAGACAGGGGGCTTACTTTCTTT.